This T cell receptor (beta chain) was sequenced during a study of beta chain features in type 1 diabetes. Every bit of the isolated RNA underwent reverse transcription, so sequencing read expressed TCRB transcripts. Sequenced by immunoSEQ multiplex PCR; TCRdb stores in-frame clones only, minus some. The repertoire holds some 100,000 clones, with less than 40% as singletons. Germline V gene lookup returns CDR1 MNHEY and CDR2 SVGAGI. V lost 6 bases, J lost 4 bases, and 10 bases lay in between. The CDR3 totals 13 residues. Notes on the study in general: High-TCR-expressing cells could be over-represented by cDNA sequencing.

In regard to this clone: Its antigen remains unidentified.

This sequence originates from a woman aged 18-29 years in good health. V is TRBV6-5 and J is TRBJ1-3, with D possibly matching TRBD1 (6 bases). Sequenced sample: stem cell memory CD4+ T cells from blood. The CDR3 reads CASRSGQGNTIYF. Here the CDR3 DNA reads TGTGCCAGCAGATCCGGACAGGGAAACACCATATATTTT.